The rows below give T cell receptor beta chains drawn from one sample of a study of blood T cells in healthy people across ages. TCRdb recomputed calls from the 5' RACE reads with MiXCR, one row per CDR3 protein. The sample contains 650,000 to 1,000,000 distinct CDR3 sequences, around 50% of which appear only once. The sequenced material came from blood. These receptors were taken from an elderly man in good health. The CDR3 runs from the conserved cysteine through the conserved F or W. A D gene is named only where the DNA matches it firmly. Size values are once, few and many counts, or a class for expanded clones, and some rows have none.

clone_size	d_call	v_call	j_call	cdr3_nt	cdr3_aa
-	TRBD2	TRBV7-2	TRBJ2-2	TGTGCCAGCAGCTTAGGTGTAAGCGGGGGAAGAACCGGGGAGCTGTTTTTT	CASSLGVSGGRTGELFF
-	TRBD2	TRBV5-6	TRBJ2-7	TGTGCCAGCAGGGCCACCGGGACTAGCGGGAGCCTCGCCTACGAGCAGTACTTC	CASRATGTSGSLAYEQYF
-	TRBD2	TRBV27	TRBJ2-7	TGTGCCAGCAGTTTATTGGCTAGCGGGGGGCCTACGGCGCAGTACTTC	CASSLLASGGPTAQYF
-	TRBD1	TRBV20-1	TRBJ2-7	TGCAGTGCTGGCAGACAGGGTGAGAGAATCTACTACGAGCAGTACTTC	CSAGRQGERIYYEQYF
few	-	TRBV27	TRBJ1-6	TGTGCCAGCAGTCCTGGGACCGTCAATTCACCCCTCCACTTT	CASSPGTVNSPLHF
-	TRBD1	TRBV20-1	TRBJ1-5	TGCAGTGCTCCAAAGGAGACAGGGCGCAATCAGCCCCAGCATTTT	CSAPKETGRNQPQHF
few	-	TRBV7-2	TRBJ2-1	TGTGCCAGCAGCTCAGGGACAAACAATGAGCAGTTCTTC	CASSSGTNNEQFF
few	TRBD2	TRBV18	TRBJ2-1	TGTGCCAGCTCACCAAGACTAGCGGGAGTAGAGGGCCATGAGCAGTTCTTC	CASSPRLAGVEGHEQFF
-	-	TRBV14	TRBJ2-3	TGTGCCAGCAGCCAAGAGGGGATTTTGGGATATACGCAGTATTTT	CASSQEGILGYTQYF
many	-	TRBV28	TRBJ2-4	TGTGCCAGCAGTTTCCCGGACCGGAACATTCAGTACTTC	CASSFPDRNIQYF
-	TRBD1	TRBV10-3	TRBJ1-2	TGTGCCATCTGGGGAGGACAGGCAAACTATGGCTACACCTTC	CAIWGGQANYGYTF
few	TRBD2	TRBV5-6	TRBJ2-1	TGTGCCAGCAGCCCGGCGGGACTAGCGGGAGCCTACAATGAGCAGTTCTTC	CASSPAGLAGAYNEQFF
-	TRBD2	TRBV9	TRBJ2-7	TGTGCCAGCAGCCCCGTGACTAGCGGGGCCGAGCAGTACTTC	CASSPVTSGAEQYF
-	TRBD2	TRBV5-1	TRBJ2-1	TGCGCCAGCAGCCAAATAGCGGGAGAGAATGAGCAGTTCTTC	CASSQIAGENEQFF
many	-	TRBV7-2	TRBJ2-1	TGTGCCAGCAGCTTAGTTTCCGGCGCCTCCTACAATGAGCAGTTCTTC	CASSLVSGASYNEQFF
few	TRBD1	TRBV5-1	TRBJ2-5	TGCGCCAGCAGCAGGAGGGGACAGGGATTCGGCGAGACCCAGTACTTC	CASSRRGQGFGETQYF
-	TRBD1	TRBV7-9	TRBJ2-7	TGTGCCAGCAGCCCAATAGGGACAGGGAATGAGCAGTACTTC	CASSPIGTGNEQYF
-	-	TRBV20-1	TRBJ2-3	TGCAGTGCTAGAACACTAGGAGATACGCAGTATTTT	CSARTLGDTQYF
-	-	TRBV6-5	TRBJ2-3	TGTGCCAGCAGTTACTCAATGGGAGCGGAAGGCACAGATACGCAGTATTTT	CASSYSMGAEGTDTQYF
-	-	TRBV21-1	TRBJ2-7	TGTGCCAGCAGCAAACCTGGCGAGCAGTACTTC	CASSKPGEQYF
-	-	TRBV20-1	TRBJ2-3	TGCAGTGCTAGGCCTCCGGGGGATACGCAGTATTTT	CSARPPGDTQYF
few	TRBD2	TRBV6-2/TRBV6-3	TRBJ2-1	TGTGCCAGCAGTCCTCTAGCGGGAGGGACAAACAATGAGCAGTTCTTC	CASSPLAGGTNNEQFF
-	-	TRBV20-1	TRBJ2-5	TGCAGTGCTATACCGGGGGTGGTTAATGAGCAGTACTTC	CSAIPGVVNEQYF
-	-	TRBV6-1	TRBJ2-1	TGTGCCAGCAGTGCTGGTAGCGGCTCCTACAATGAGCAGTTCTTC	CASSAGSGSYNEQFF
-	-	TRBV10-3	TRBJ2-7	TGTGCCATCAGTGGGACGACGGAGGCCCAGTACTTC	CAISGTTEAQYF
once	-	TRBV7-2	TRBJ2-5	TGTGCCAGCAGCTTGGCCCTGCGGGCCCAGTACTTC	CASSLALRAQYF
once	-	TRBV5-1	TRBJ2-7	TGCGTCAGCAGCGTGGCAGGGGAGGGCGAGCAGTACTTC	CVSSVAGEGEQYF
few	-	TRBV5-1	TRBJ2-3	TGCGCCAGCAGAGGGACTAGCACAGATACGCAGTATTTT	CASRGTSTDTQYF
-	TRBD1	TRBV12-3/TRBV12-4	TRBJ1-1	TGTGCCAGCAGTTTACAGGGGGCCTCTGAAGCTTTCTTT	CASSLQGASEAFF
many	TRBD2	TRBV7-2	TRBJ2-4	TGTGCCAGCAGTTTCAGACTAGCGGATGATCTAGCCAAAAACATTCAGTACTTC	CASSFRLADDLAKNIQYF
-	TRBD2	TRBV6-2/TRBV6-3	TRBJ2-5	TGTGCCAGCAGAACAGGACTAGCGGGAGGGCAGAATGAGCAGTACTTC	CASRTGLAGGQNEQYF
-	-	TRBV20-1	TRBJ2-5	TGCAGTGCCGGGAGACAGGGCCTAAGGAGCGAGACCCAGTACTTC	CSAGRQGLRSETQYF
few	TRBD2	TRBV6-6	TRBJ2-1	TGTGCCAGCAGTTATGGAGCGGGGAACAATGAGCAGTTCTTC	CASSYGAGNNEQFF
-	TRBD2	TRBV12-3/TRBV12-4	TRBJ2-1	TGTGCCAGCAGCCCTGGAGATAGCGGGAGGGCCGATGAGCAGTTCTTC	CASSPGDSGRADEQFF
many	-	TRBV20-1	TRBJ2-3	TGCAGTGCTACGGCAGCGGGCAGCACAGATACGCAGTATTTT	CSATAAGSTDTQYF
-	-	TRBV10-3	TRBJ2-2	TGTGCCATCAGTAATTTAGGGGAGCTGTTTTTT	CAISNLGELFF
-	-	TRBV10-3	TRBJ2-7	TGTGCCATCAGTGACTCCACTGCCTACGAGCAGTACTTC	CAISDSTAYEQYF
-	TRBD2	TRBV28	TRBJ2-7	TGTGCCAGCAGTTTGGCGGGAGGGCCGGGGTTCTACGAGCAGTACTTC	CASSLAGGPGFYEQYF
-	-	TRBV7-2	TRBJ2-1	TGTGCCAGCAGCATAAAATTCAATGAGCAGTTCTTC	CASSIKFNEQFF
-	-	TRBV20-1	TRBJ2-7	TGCAGTGCTAGAGTCCCCCAGGCGACCTACGAGCAGTACTTC	CSARVPQATYEQYF
-	TRBD2	TRBV6-1	TRBJ2-3	TGTGCCACCACAGCGGGAGGGCCTGCAGATACGCAGTATTTT	CATTAGGPADTQYF
few	-	TRBV4-3	TRBJ2-1	TGCGCCAGCAGCCAAGGGCGCCGCGGGTACAATGAGCAGTTCTTC	CASSQGRRGYNEQFF
-	-	TRBV4-1	TRBJ2-2	TGCGCCAGCAGCCAAGAGGAGGTCACCGGGGAGCTGTTTTTT	CASSQEEVTGELFF
few	TRBD2	TRBV15	TRBJ2-7	TGTGCCACCAGCAGGGCTAGCGGGAGCTCCTACAATGAGCAGTACTTC	CATSRASGSSYNEQYF